This entry describes one TCR beta chain. The record originates from a study of control samples from healthy donors and cancer patients. Clones were sequenced by immunoSEQ multiplex PCR, and TCRdb holds only the in-frame ones, with some missing. The sample lists tens of thousands of clones; around four fifths were seen once. This CDR3 has 12 amino acids. The V gene lost 2 bases and the J gene lost 5 bases, with 6 bases spanning the gap. The rearrangement joins TRBV12-3 or TRBV12-4 to TRBJ2-5; perhaps TRBD2 as D (6 bases). This receptor was taken from a woman aged 45-65 years with lung cancer. Sequencing used PBMCs. The CDR3 protein is CASSLRGETQYF. DNA for the CDR3: TGTGCCAGCAGTTTACGGGGGGAGACCCAGTACTTC.